Below are 27 T cell receptor beta chains sequenced from a single sample in a study of T cells in Graves' hyperthyroidism and ophthalmopathy (dated by TCRdb to the late 2010s). Library creation used multiplex PCR. Instrument used: Illumina HiSeq 2000. TCR beta CDR3 regions were amplified from RNA transcripts. The TCR CDR3 was subjected to a first round of RT-PCR using the HTBI primer set and the Qiagen OneStep RT-PCR kit. TCRdb reworked the public reads: Q25 trimming with fastp, MiXCR clone assembly, productive beta chains retained. Rows merge per CDR3 protein into single entries with the most common DNA and genes. For this sample the table gives about 400,000 distinct CDR3 sequences, of which approximately 15% were detected only once. Clones ranked in the top ten supply about 5% of the sample. Sequenced sample: blood. The receptors were sampled from a young woman with Graves' hyperthyroidism.

This clonotype was recorded a few times. The chain is built from TRBV11-3 and TRBJ1-4; D not resolved. This CDR3 is 15 amino acids long. The V end was cut by 2 bases, the J end by 3 bases, with 10 bases between. CDR1 and CDR2 from the germline V gene are SGHNT and YENEEA. CDR3 in amino acids: CASSLPGPPNEKLFF. In DNA form, the CDR3 reads TGTGCCAGCAGCTTACCCGGGCCTCCTAATGAAAAACTGTTTTTT.

This clonotype was observed at least ten times. CDR3 DNA sequence: TGCAGTGCTAGCCCGCCAGGGAATAGCTATGGCTACACCTTC. Amino acid sequence: CSASPPGNSYGYTF. The gene calls are TRBV20-1 and TRBJ1-2; perhaps TRBD1 as D (5 bases). This CDR3 has 14 residues. The germline V gene encodes CDR1 DFQATT and CDR2 SNEGSKA (reference sequence). Trimming shortened V by 3 bases and J by 4 bases, and 15 bases separated the two germline ends.

This clonotype has ten or more counts. This CDR3 reads CASSRAFNTEAFF. The CDR3 nucleotides read TGTGCCAGCAGCCGGGCCTTCAACACTGAAGCTTTCTTT. This chain uses TRBV7-9 with TRBJ1-1; D is unresolved. Germline lookup yields CDR1 SEHNR and CDR2 FQNEAQ (reference sequence). Trimming pared 5 bases from V and 2 bases from J, leaving 9 bases between. The CDR3 sequence is 13 residues long. Based on the CDR3 plus reference TRBV7-9 and TRBJ1-1, the full variable domain is DTGVSQNPRHKITKRGQNVTFRCDPISEHNRLYWYRQTLGQGPEFLTYFQNEAQLEKSRLLSDRFSAERPKGSFSTLEIQRTEQGDSAMYLCASSRAFNTEAFFGQGTRLTVV.

This clonotype was observed at least ten times. J is TRBJ2-1 and V is TRBV7-2; 10 bases are a match to TRBD2. The germline V gene encodes CDR1 SGHTA and CDR2 FQGNSA. The CDR3 extends over 16 amino acids. J gave up 9 bases and V 1 base, and 9 bases lay outside the gene matches. The CDR3 sequence is CASSLVLLAGVGEQFF. The CDR3 nucleotides are TGTGCCAGCAGCTTAGTACTCCTAGCGGGAGTGGGTGAGCAGTTCTTC.

This clonotype was found many times. The V gene is TRBV12-3 or TRBV12-4, the J gene TRBJ2-3; maybe TRBD2 (6 bases). V was cut by 8 bases and J by 2 bases, with 17 bases left in between. The CDR3 has 15 residues. The CDR3 DNA follows: TGTGCCAGCTCGAAGTGGGAGGATTACACAGATACGCAGTATTTT. Translation gives CASSKWEDYTDTQYF.

V gene TRBV9 combines with J gene TRBJ2-5; 8 nucleotides agree with TRBD1. Germline lookup yields CDR1 SGDLS and CDR2 YYNGEE. The CDR3 loop spans 15 amino acids. The junction had 8 bases not matched to a gene; V was cut back by 3 bases and J by 4 bases. The DNA for the CDR3 is TGTGCCAGCAGCGCTCAGGGGGCTATTCGAGAGACCCAGTACTTC. Amino acids: CASSAQGAIRETQYF.

This clonotype was seen ten or more times. This chain connects TRBV2 to TRBJ2-3; D not resolved. The CDR3 contains 10 residues. Germline CDR1 and CDR2: SNHLY and FYNNEI. With 3 bases removed from V and 8 bases from J, the gap between germline ends came to 3 bases. The CDR3 sequence is CASSDFTQYF. The CDR3 nucleotides are TGTGCCAGCAGTGATTTTACGCAGTATTTT.

The V gene is TRBV3-1, the J gene TRBJ2-7; perhaps TRBD1 as D (6 bases). Germline-derived CDR1 and CDR2 are LGHDT and YNNKEL (reference sequence). V shed 4 bases and J shed 6 bases, with 13 bases lying between them. The CDR3 covers 13 residues. The CDR3 reads CASSRLDRSEQYF. In DNA, the CDR3 is TGTGCCAGCAGCCGCCTGGACAGATCCGAGCAGTACTTC.

This clonotype was recorded many times. This chain uses TRBV27 with TRBJ2-7; D may be TRBD1 or TRBD2 (5 bases each). Germline V gene lookup returns CDR1 MNHEY and CDR2 SMNVEV (reference sequence). This CDR3 comprises 15 residues. V was clipped by 5 bases and J by 2 bases, with 16 bases between them. The CDR3, as DNA: TGTGCCAGCAGTCCAATCCGGGACGGTACCTACGAGCAGTACTTC. Translated: CASSPIRDGTYEQYF.

This chain links TRBV7-8 with TRBJ1-2; D is ambiguous. V lost 5 bases and J lost 3, with 19 bases in between. Germline values: CDR1 SGHVS, CDR2 FQNEAQ. This CDR3 is 16 amino acids long. This chain's CDR3 is CASSLSPRTADYGYTF. CDR3 nucleotides: TGTGCCAGCAGCCTTTCCCCCCGGACGGCGGACTATGGCTACACCTTC.

The V and J genes are TRBV7-2 and TRBJ1-1, with unresolved D. The CDR3 runs to 15 residues. V lost 2 bases and J 4 bases, leaving 14 bases between the germline ends. Germline lookup yields CDR1 SGHTA and CDR2 FQGNSA. The chain's CDR3 is CASSLTRNGGTEAFF. CDR3 DNA sequence: TGTGCCAGCAGCTTAACTAGGAACGGAGGCACTGAAGCTTTCTTT.

This clonotype was seen only a few times. CDR3 DNA: TGTGCCAGCAGCTCAGGGACAGGAAGAACTGAAGCTTTCTTT. Translation: CASSSGTGRTEAFF. This sequence joins TRBV7-9 and TRBJ1-1; 8 bases agree with TRBD1. This CDR3 has 14 amino acids. CDR1 SEHNR and CDR2 FQNEAQ come from the germline V gene (reference sequence). The V gene end was trimmed by 4 bases and the J gene end by 5 bases; junction bases not matched to a gene: 6.

A word on this clonotype: A much larger clone sits a single nucleotide away, making a read error possible. The rearrangement joins TRBV19 to TRBJ2-1; 10 bases match TRBD2. The J call is in doubt because the DNA end fits TRBJ2-7 better. CDR1 is LNHDA and CDR2 is SQIVND in the germline V gene (reference sequence). This CDR3 is built from 15 residues. The DNA for the CDR3 is TGTGCCAGTAGTACGAGACTAGCGGGCTACAATGAGCAGTACTTC. This sequence encodes CASSTRLAGYNEQYF.

This clonotype was picked up a small number of times. The rearrangement uses TRBV12-3 or TRBV12-4 and TRBJ2-7, with 12 bases that match TRBD2. The V segment lost 0 bases and the J segment 2 bases; nucleotides outside the gene matches: 8. This CDR3 is 18 amino acids long. The CDR3 here is CASSLARTSGRITYEQYF. The CDR3 coding sequence is TGTGCCAGCAGTTTAGCCAGAACTAGCGGGAGGATAACCTACGAGCAGTACTTC.

This clonotype occurred once. An end of the junction does not agree with germline; a read error may underlie this. This rearrangement joins TRBV19 to TRBJ2-5; tentatively, D is TRBD1 (8 bases). Looked up from germline, CDR1 is LNHDA and CDR2 is SQIVND (reference sequence). The CDR3 length is 15 residues. CDR3 sequence reads: CASSMLNRGGEAQYF. The CDR3 coding sequence is TGTGCCAGTAGTATGTTAAACAGGGGGGGAGAGGCCCAGTACTTC.

This chain joins TRBV5-5 and TRBJ2-1, with 7 bases that match TRBD2. The DNA end is a closer match to TRBJ2-7, so the J assignment may be wrong. Germline loops: CDR1 SGHKS, CDR2 YYEKEE (reference sequence). The CDR3 has 15 amino acids. CDR3 in DNA: TGTGCCAGCAGCTCCATGGGGGGGTCCTACAATGAGCAGTACTTC. Translating gives CASSSMGGSYNEQYF.

The table lists this clonotype with many counts. This chain joins TRBV2 and TRBJ1-5; D remains ambiguous. There are 14 residues in the CDR3. Germline CDR1 reads SNHLY; CDR2 reads FYNNEI. V dropped 1 base and J dropped 4 bases, with 8 bases sitting between them. DNA for the CDR3: TGTGCCAGCAGTGAAGACGCGACTAATCAGCCCCAGCATTTT. Translated: CASSEDATNQPQHF.

This clonotype was counted many times. The rearrangement joins TRBV29-1 to TRBJ1-1, with a tentative D call TRBD1 (6 bases). The CDR3 spans 15 residues. With 0 bases removed from V and 0 bases from J, the gap between germline ends came to 11 bases. CDR1 and CDR2 (germline): SQVTM, ANQGSEA. CDR3 DNA sequence: TGCAGCGTTGAAGATCACGGGGGCATGAACACTGAAGCTTTCTTT. As protein: CSVEDHGGMNTEAFF.

This clonotype was observed once. This CDR3 is CASSAATIYF. The CDR3 coding sequence is TGTGCCAGCAGCGCCGCCACCATATATTTT. The V and J genes are TRBV6-1 and TRBJ1-3; D is unresolved. V lost 6 bases, J lost 9 bases, and 6 bases lay in between. There are 10 residues in the CDR3. Germline CDR1 MNHNS, CDR2 SASEGT.

This clonotype was detected ten times or more. The CDR3 is CASSFAPRDEQFF. The CDR3 coding sequence is TGTGCCAGCAGCTTCGCCCCGAGGGATGAGCAGTTCTTC. V and J are TRBV7-3 and TRBJ2-1; D possibly corresponds to TRBD2 (5 bases). CDR1 is SGHTA, CDR2 FQGTGA, per germline. V was cut by 3 bases and J by 8 bases, with 11 bases left in between. The CDR3 totals 13 residues.

This clonotype was picked up many times. This sequence joins TRBV7-9 and TRBJ2-7; 9 nucleotides line up with TRBD2. Germline V gene data show CDR1 as SEHNR and CDR2 as FQNEAQ (reference sequence). The CDR3 is 13 amino acids. V lost 10 bases and J lost 4; bases outside the gene matches: 8. This CDR3 is CATGAGGYYEQYF. The CDR3 coding sequence is TGTGCCACCGGAGCGGGAGGTTATTACGAGCAGTACTTC.

This rearrangement joins TRBV29-1 to TRBJ2-6; D tentatively fits TRBD1 or TRBD2 (6 bases each). The CDR3 spans 15 residues. The germline gives CDR1 SQVTM, CDR2 ANQGSEA. V shed 1 base and J shed 2 bases, with 9 bases lying between them. The CDR3 sequence is CSVEGGGTGANVLTF. The CDR3 DNA reads as TGCAGCGTTGAAGGAGGGGGGACTGGGGCCAACGTCCTGACTTTC.

This clonotype was observed many times. The chain links TRBV6-2 or TRBV6-3 to TRBJ1-1; D unresolved. The V gene's germline CDR1 is MNHEY and CDR2 SVGEGT. There are 13 residues in the CDR3. V was trimmed by 2 bases and J by 1 base, leaving 5 bases between them. The CDR3, as DNA: TGTGCCAGCAGTTACGACGAGAACACTGAAGCTTTCTTT. It yields the protein CASSYDENTEAFF.

On this clonotype itself: This likely comes from a read error, as the CDR3 has no conserved phenylalanine or tryptophan at its end. V usage is TRBV12-5 and J usage is TRBJ2-7; 13 bases align to TRBD2. The CDR3 is made up of 18 amino acids. Germline V lookup: CDR1 LGHNT, CDR2 FRNRAP. Trimming removed 3 bases from V and 2 bases from J; junction bases left unmatched: 10. In nucleotides, the CDR3 is TGTGCTAGTGGTTTCCACGCCGGGACTAGCGGGACTACCTACGAGCAGTACCTC. Translating gives CASGFHAGTSGTTYEQYL.

This chain links TRBV9 with TRBJ1-6; no clear D gene. This CDR3 spans 14 amino acids. V lost 2 bases to trimming and J lost 11 bases, with 14 bases between them. Germline assignment: CDR1 SGDLS and CDR2 YYNGEE. The CDR3 region is CASSVSPVLPPLHF. Written as DNA, the CDR3 is TGTGCCAGCAGCGTTTCCCCGGTCCTGCCACCCCTCCACTTT.

This clonotype has ten or more counts. This rearrangement joins TRBV5-1 to TRBJ1-4; unclear D gene. The V end was cut by 0 bases, the J end by 7 bases, with 13 bases between. This CDR3 comprises 15 residues. Germline V gives CDR1 SGHRS, CDR2 YFSETQ. Here the CDR3 reads CASSLDPAAVEKLFF. CDR3 nucleotide sequence: TGCGCCAGCAGCTTGGATCCTGCGGCCGTTGAAAAACTGTTTTTT.

This clonotype has at least ten counts. V is TRBV7-2 and J is TRBJ2-1, with TRBD2 as a possible D gene (5 bases). There are 13 residues in the CDR3. CDR1 is SGHTA and CDR2 is FQGNSA in the germline V gene. V lost 5 bases, J lost 6 bases, and 11 bases lay in between. The CDR3 region has the DNA TGTGCCAGCAGCCGCCAGCGGATCAATGAGCAGTTCTTC. It yields the protein CASSRQRINEQFF.